The next 18 T cell receptor beta chains were all read from a single sample in a study of T cell changes during pregnancy in multiple sclerosis. Sequencing was performed with immunoSEQ multiplex PCR; in TCRdb, only in-frame clones are kept and a portion is missing. Seen here are 45,000 to 55,000 clones, about 87% observed once, and the top ten hold 1.9%. Sample: peripheral blood, taken in the first trimester of pregnancy. These receptors came from a female donor with multiple sclerosis, enrolled in a pregnancy study.

A single count supports this clone. The gene calls are TRBV7-3 and TRBJ1-1, with 11 positions matching TRBD1. The CDR3 totals 13 residues. Germline trimming cut 4 bases from V and 10 bases from J; bases unmatched to any gene: 5. Germline V gene sequence: CDR1 SGHTA, CDR2 FQGTGA. The CDR3 sequence is CASSSGTGGIAFF. In DNA form, the CDR3 reads TGTGCCAGCAGCTCCGGGACAGGGGGTATAGCTTTCTTT.

The chain uses TRBV2 and TRBJ1-5; D might be TRBD1 (5 bases). The V gene lost 4 bases and the J gene lost 3 bases, with 13 bases spanning the gap. There are 15 residues in the CDR3. In germline, CDR1 is SNHLY, CDR2 FYNNEI. In nucleotides, the CDR3 is TGTGCCAGCAGTGGGATGCAGGGCCACAATCAGCCCCAGCATTTT. It yields the protein CASSGMQGHNQPQHF.

The chain uses TRBV9 and TRBJ1-1; 9 bases line up with TRBD1. CDR1 is SGDLS and CDR2 is YYNGEE in the germline V gene. V was pared by 2 bases and J by 3 bases, with 2 bases of the junction left unmatched. The CDR3 contains 14 residues. The CDR3 spells CASSVGDRDTEAFF. The DNA of the CDR3 is TGTGCCAGCAGCGTCGGGGACAGGGACACTGAAGCTTTCTTT. Drawing the rest from reference TRBV9 and TRBJ1-1, the complete variable domain is DSGVTQTPKHLITATGQRVTLRCSPRSGDLSVYWYQQSLDQGLQFLIQYYNGEERAKGNILERFSAQQFPDLHSELNLSSLELGDSALYFCASSVGDRDTEAFFGQGTRLTVV.

The gene calls are TRBV6-5 and TRBJ1-1; D call uncertain. The ends were cut back, 6 bases at V and 3 bases at J, with 11 bases in the middle. The germline gives CDR1 MNHEY, CDR2 SVGAGI. CDR3 length equals 13 residues. This CDR3 reads CASRLRGYTEAFF. CDR3 sequence (DNA): TGTGCCAGCAGGCTCCGAGGGTACACTGAAGCTTTCTTT.

This clone was seen only a few times. This chain joins TRBV20-1 and TRBJ2-3; tentatively, D is TRBD2 (5 bases). V gave up 6 bases and J gave up 9 bases, with 13 bases separating them. The germline V gene has CDR1 DFQATT and CDR2 SNEGSKA (reference sequence). The CDR3 is 11 amino acids. The chain's CDR3 is CSAERTGTQYF. The CDR3 DNA reads as TGCAGTGCGGAAAGGACGGGGACGCAGTATTTT.

This chain joins TRBV18 and TRBJ1-5; possibly TRBD1 for D (6 bases). Between the trimmed V and J ends, which lost 7 bases and 1 base, there was a span of 11 bases. In germline, CDR1 is KGHSH, CDR2 LQKENI. This CDR3 has 14 amino acids. The CDR3 spells CASWNRVSNQPQHF. CDR3 in DNA: TGTGCCAGCTGGAACAGGGTAAGCAATCAGCCCCAGCATTTT. The full variable domain, its missing parts supplied by reference TRBV18 and TRBJ1-5, is NAGVMQNPRHLVRRRGQEARLRCSPMKGHSHVYWYRQLPEEGLKFMVYLQKENIIDESGMPKERFSAEFPKEGPSILRIQQVVRGDSAAYFCASWNRVSNQPQHFGDGTRLSIL.

This chain uses TRBV10-1 with TRBJ2-7, with 8 bases matching TRBD1. Germline CDR1 reads WNHNN; CDR2 reads SYGVQD (reference sequence). The ends lost 6 bases at V and 2 bases at J; junction bases unmatched: 6. The CDR3 covers 14 residues. CDR3 sequence (DNA): TGCGCCAGCAGCCGGGGACAGGCCGCCTACGAGCAGTACTTC. It codes for CASSRGQAAYEQYF.

V is TRBV5-4 and J is TRBJ1-2, with unresolved D. The CDR3 contains 16 residues. V lost 3 bases to trimming and J lost 2 bases, with 17 bases between them. Germline V gene sequence: CDR1 SGHNT, CDR2 YYREEE (reference sequence). The CDR3 loop reads CASSSEASGSNYGYTF. In nucleotides, the CDR3 is TGTGCCAGCAGCTCCGAGGCCAGTGGAAGCAACTATGGCTACACCTTC. Full variable domain (outside the CDR3, taken from reference TRBV5-4 and TRBJ1-2): ETGVTQSPTHLIKTRGQQVTLRCSSQSGHNTVSWYQQALGQGPQFIFQYYREEENGRGNFPPRFSGLQFPNYSSELNVNALELDDSALYLCASSSEASGSNYGYTFGSGTRLTVV.

The chain uses TRBV29-1 and TRBJ2-5; D might be TRBD1 (6 bases). The J call may be incorrect, as the DNA end agrees better with TRBJ2-7. Germline V gene data show CDR1 as SQVTM and CDR2 as ANQGSEA. This CDR3 is 14 amino acids long. The CDR3 coding sequence is TGCAGCGTTGCCGATCGGGCAACAGGGAACGAGCAGTACTTC. Translated: CSVADRATGNEQYF.

The chain joins TRBV25-1 to TRBJ2-3; 11 bases align to TRBD2. J gave up 4 bases and V 6 bases, and 9 bases lay outside the gene matches. The germline CDR1 and CDR2 sequences are MGHDK and SYGVNS. CDR3 length: 16 amino acids. The CDR3 spells CASRPPGLAAPDTQYF. The CDR3 region has the DNA TGTGCCAGCAGACCTCCGGGACTAGCGGCCCCAGATACGCAGTATTTT.

This clone was found once. The V and J genes are TRBV11-2 and TRBJ1-1; D is unresolved. V lost 1 base, J lost 4 bases, and 13 bases lay in between. Looked up from germline, CDR1 is SGHAT and CDR2 is FQNNGV. This CDR3 comprises 15 residues. The chain's CDR3 is CASSLVEGRLTEAFF. The CDR3 DNA reads TGTGCCAGCAGCTTAGTGGAAGGGAGACTCACTGAAGCTTTCTTT.

The gene calls are TRBV5-1 and TRBJ2-5; 10 bases map to TRBD2. Germline loops: CDR1 SGHRS, CDR2 YFSETQ. V trimming: 0 bases; J trimming: 1 base; junction bases outside the gene matches: 3. The CDR3 loop spans 16 amino acids. In nucleotides, the CDR3 is TGCGCCAGCAGCTTGGCACAGCGGGGGGGCCAAGAGACCCAGTACTTC. It codes for CASSLAQRGGQETQYF.

The rearrangement uses TRBV6-5 and TRBJ2-7, with 12 bases matching TRBD1. J was trimmed by 7 bases and V by 1 base; bases with no gene match: 5. CDR3 size: 15 residues. Germline V lookup: CDR1 MNHEY, CDR2 SVGAGI. The CDR3 loop is CASSYWDRGQGEQYF. DNA of the CDR3: TGTGCCAGCAGTTACTGGGACAGGGGGCAAGGTGAGCAGTACTTC.

This clone was observed a single time. The V call is TRBV7-2, the J call TRBJ1-2, with 12 bases that match TRBD1. This CDR3 comprises 14 residues. Trimming removed 4 bases from V and 7 bases from J; junction bases left unmatched: 4. CDR1 is SGHTA and CDR2 is FQGNSA in the germline V gene. The CDR3 loop reads CASSSGQGAFGYTF. CDR3 DNA sequence: TGTGCCAGCAGCTCGGGACAGGGGGCTTTTGGCTACACCTTC. The whole variable domain, filled in from reference TRBV7-2 and TRBJ1-2, reads GAGVSQSPSNKVTEKGKDVELRCDPISGHTALYWYRQSLGQGLEFLIYFQGNSAPDKSGLPSDRFSAERTGGSVSTLTIQRTQQEDSAVYLCASSSGQGAFGYTFGSGTRLTVV.

The chain is built from TRBV6-6 and TRBJ2-1; 7 nucleotides match TRBD2. Germline trimming cut 5 bases from V and 0 bases from J; bases unmatched to any gene: 4. The CDR3 is made up of 15 amino acids. Germline V CDR1 and CDR2: MNHNY, SVGAGI (reference sequence). This CDR3 is CASSGRGSSYNEQFF. CDR3 bases: TGTGCCAGCAGTGGGCGGGGGAGCTCCTACAATGAGCAGTTCTTC.

The rearrangement joins TRBV5-1 to TRBJ2-3; 15 bases fit TRBD2. Trimming cost V 2 bases and J 5 bases; bases outside gene matches: 9. Germline V gene sequence: CDR1 SGHRS, CDR2 YFSETQ. This CDR3 has 18 residues. CDR3: CASSFGLAGGLGEDTQYF. The CDR3, as DNA: TGCGCCAGCAGCTTCGGACTAGCGGGGGGGCTCGGTGAAGATACGCAGTATTTT. Together with reference TRBV5-1 and TRBJ2-3, the CDR3 gives the full variable domain: KAGVTQTPRYLIKTRGQQVTLSCSPISGHRSVSWYQQTPGQGLQFLFEYFSETQRNKGNFPGRFSGRQFSNSRSEMNVSTLELGDSALYLCASSFGLAGGLGEDTQYFGPGTRLTVL.

J is TRBJ1-6 and V is TRBV7-9; TRBD1 might be the D (6 bases). This CDR3 has 18 residues. Germline V CDR1 and CDR2: SEHNR, FQNEAQ (reference sequence). The V gene lost 4 bases and the J gene lost 6 bases, with 22 bases spanning the gap. The CDR3 is CASSSPKGETPSNSPLHF. The CDR3 DNA follows: TGTGCCAGCAGCTCCCCAAAGGGGGAAACTCCCTCTAATTCACCCCTCCACTTT.

The rearrangement joins TRBV7-9 to TRBJ2-3, with 8 bases identical to TRBD2. The junction had 11 bases not matched to a gene; V was cut back by 6 bases and J by 6 bases. Germline V gives CDR1 SEHNR, CDR2 FQNEAQ (reference sequence). The CDR3 has 15 amino acids. Here the CDR3 DNA reads TGTGCCAGCAGTTTACGGGGGGGGTCGGTCGATACGCAGTATTTT. Translating it yields CASSLRGGSVDTQYF.